Listed below are T cell receptor beta chains from one sample, sequenced in a study of blood T cells in healthy people across ages. One entry per CDR3 protein results from TCRdb running MiXCR on the 5' RACE reads. The data hold some 760,000 distinct CDR3 sequences, with around 25% observed a single time. This sample was shared with a second study, whose subject was T cells of mothers and their children.

The source material was blood. These receptors originate from a boy younger than 18 in good health. Each CDR3 is given with its conserved first and last residue. The D gene is left open where the match is weak. Clone size appears in some rows only: once, few, many, or a class for an expanded clone.

abundance,j_gene,v_gene,d_gene,CDR3aa,CDR3nt
few,TRBJ2-7,TRBV28,NA,CASRGNEGREQYF,TGTGCCAGCAGGGGAAATGAGGGGCGCGAGCAGTACTTC
few,TRBJ2-2,TRBV5-5,NA,CASSLAGQGNLKGGELFF,TGTGCCAGCAGCTTGGCGGGGCAGGGAAATCTCAAAGGCGGGGAGCTGTTTTTT
few,TRBJ2-7,TRBV7-2,TRBD1,CASSLVRGQYEQYF,TGTGCCAGCAGCCTGGTTAGGGGGCAATACGAGCAGTACTTC
NA,TRBJ2-2,TRBV6-2/TRBV6-3,NA,CASRTGSRNTGELFF,TGTGCCAGCCGAACAGGGTCAAGGAACACCGGGGAGCTGTTTTTT
NA,TRBJ1-1,TRBV5-4,NA,CASSGGLTYTEAFF,TGTGCCAGCAGCGGGGGCCTTACGTACACTGAAGCTTTCTTT
few,TRBJ2-7,TRBV9,TRBD1,CASSVTGDHEQYF,TGTGCCAGCAGCGTGACAGGGGACCACGAGCAGTACTTC
few,TRBJ1-2,TRBV5-6,NA,CASSLVKGRDYGYTF,TGTGCCAGCAGCTTGGTAAAGGGACGGGACTATGGCTACACCTTC
NA,TRBJ2-3,TRBV20-1,TRBD1,CSAQKQGPTDTQYF,TGCAGTGCTCAGAAACAGGGGCCCACAGATACGCAGTATTTT
few,TRBJ1-3,TRBV28,NA,CASSFSADNSGNTIYF,TGTGCCAGCAGTTTCTCCGCTGATAACTCTGGAAACACCATATATTTT
NA,TRBJ2-7,TRBV6-2/TRBV6-3,NA,CASSPRGNRQYF,TGTGCCAGCAGCCCCCGAGGGAATCGGCAGTACTTC
few,TRBJ1-2,TRBV20-1,NA,CSAREQPYGYTF,TGCAGTGCTAGAGAACAGCCCTATGGCTACACCTTC
NA,TRBJ1-1,TRBV13,NA,CASSFWSYVGLNTEAFF,TGTGCCAGCAGCTTTTGGTCCTACGTGGGGCTGAACACTGAAGCTTTCTTT
NA,TRBJ2-2,TRBV6-5,TRBD2,CASSLTSVGELFF,TGTGCCAGCAGTTTGACTAGCGTCGGGGAGCTGTTTTTT
few,TRBJ2-1,TRBV12-3/TRBV12-4,TRBD2,CASSFWVTSGQNNEQFF,TGTGCCAGCAGTTTTTGGGTAACTAGCGGCCAGAACAATGAGCAGTTCTTC
NA,TRBJ2-3,TRBV6-1,NA,CASRLYGLTSTDTQYF,TGTGCCAGCAGGCTATATGGACTGACTAGCACAGATACGCAGTATTTT
NA,TRBJ2-3,TRBV7-9,TRBD1,CASSPQGTGLGDTQYF,TGTGCCAGCAGCCCCCAAGGGACAGGGCTGGGAGATACGCAGTATTTT